The 27 T cell receptor beta chains reported below all come from one sample, sequenced in a study of cytomegalovirus exposure and HLA in healthy donors. The PCR made use of 60 Vbeta and 13 Jbeta primers. TCRdb keeps only in-frame clones here, not all; method: immunoSEQ multiplex PCR. The specimen's table records approximately 140,000 clones. The specimen was PBMCs. The receptors derive from a man aged 35 to 55 in good health and CMV-seronegative.

As regards this clone: This CDR3 is also generated by other DNA sequences in the sample. V is TRBV2 and J is TRBJ2-2; 10 bases line up with TRBD1. Germline trimming cut 4 bases from V and 4 bases from J; bases unmatched to any gene: 0. From germline, CDR1 is SNHLY and CDR2 FYNNEI. The CDR3 has 14 amino acids. The DNA for the CDR3 is TGTGCCAGCAGTGGGGACAGGGGCACCGGGGAGCTGTTTTTT. It encodes CASSGDRGTGELFF.

The chain joins TRBV5-1 to TRBJ1-1; the match to TRBD1 covers 9 bases. V was clipped by 5 bases and J by 1 base; unmatched bases: 6. This CDR3 spans 15 amino acids. Looked up from germline, CDR1 is SGHRS and CDR2 is YFSETQ. In DNA form, the CDR3 reads TGCGCCAGCAGAACACTACAGGGGGCGAACACTGAAGCTTTCTTT. This codes for CASRTLQGANTEAFF.

The chain has TRBV5-1 and TRBJ2-7; perhaps TRBD1 as D (6 bases). Germline V CDR1 and CDR2: SGHRS, YFSETQ. This CDR3 comprises 12 residues. V was trimmed by 4 bases and J by 3 bases, leaving 8 bases between them. CDR3 residues: CASSVQGYEQYF. DNA for the CDR3: TGCGCCAGCAGCGTACAGGGCTACGAGCAGTACTTC.

The rearrangement uses TRBV27 and TRBJ1-2; TRBD1 aligns across 7 bases. The CDR3 loop spans 12 amino acids. Germline V gene data show CDR1 as MNHEY and CDR2 as SMNVEV (reference sequence). In DNA, the CDR3 is TGTGCTAGGATGGAGGGGGCGGGAGGCTACACCTTC. Its translation: CARMEGAGGYTF.

DNA of the CDR3: TGCAGTGCGACAGGGGTCGATGGCTACACCTTC. Encoded protein: CSATGVDGYTF. The chain couples TRBV20-1 to TRBJ1-2; 8 nucleotides match TRBD1. Trimming cost V 6 bases and J 6 bases; bases outside gene matches: 3. There are 11 residues in the CDR3. Germline-derived CDR1 and CDR2 are DFQATT and SNEGSKA (reference sequence).

This sequence joins TRBV5-4 and TRBJ1-2; possible D gene TRBD1, 6 bases. The CDR3 has 14 amino acids. The V and J ends lost 4 bases and 6 bases respectively, with 16 bases between them. Germline CDR1 and CDR2: SGHNT and YYREEE (reference sequence). CDR3 loop: CASSPGAGVNGYTF. The DNA for the CDR3 is TGTGCCAGCAGCCCCGGGGCAGGGGTAAATGGCTACACCTTC.

This chain joins TRBV5-4 and TRBJ2-5; 8 bases agree with TRBD1. The V and J ends lost 1 base and 4 bases, in that order; junction bases with no gene match: 6. This CDR3 comprises 15 residues. Germline V CDR1 and CDR2: SGHNT, YYREEE (reference sequence). The CDR3 reads CASSLSAGGGETQYF. CDR3 coding DNA: TGTGCCAGCAGCTTGTCGGCAGGGGGCGGAGAGACCCAGTACTTC.

V usage is TRBV4-2 and J usage is TRBJ2-1; 10 bases fit TRBD1. V lost 5 bases to trimming and J lost 10 bases; unmatched junction nucleotides: 11. The CDR3 spans 15 residues. Germline V gives CDR1 LGHNA, CDR2 YNFKEQ. Here the CDR3 DNA reads TGTGCCAGCAGCACCGGGACAGGGGAGTCTCGAGAGCAGTTCTTC. Its protein product is CASSTGTGESREQFF.

This chain uses TRBV13 with TRBJ2-5; weak D call: TRBD1 (5 bases). The J call could be wrong; TRBJ2-7 is a better fit for the DNA end. The V gene's germline CDR1 is PRHDT and CDR2 FYEKMQ (reference sequence). CDR3 size: 15 residues. CDR3 loop: CASSFGNRFSYEQYF. The CDR3 DNA follows: TGTGCCAGCAGCTTCGGAAACAGGTTTTCCTACGAGCAGTACTTC.

The chain links TRBV7-2 to TRBJ2-2, with 10 bases matching TRBD2. V lost 4 bases and J lost 2; bases outside the gene matches: 4. The germline gives CDR1 SGHTA, CDR2 FQGNSA. The CDR3 is 16 residues long. The CDR3 bases are TGTGCCAGCAGCTGGCTAGCGGGGGCCAACACCGGGGAGCTGTTTTTT. It yields the protein CASSWLAGANTGELFF.

The V gene is TRBV7-2, the J gene TRBJ2-2; 9 bases agree with TRBD1. From germline, CDR1 is SGHTA and CDR2 FQGNSA. There are 16 residues in the CDR3. Trimming removed 5 bases from V and 2 bases from J; junction bases left unmatched: 6. The chain's CDR3 is CASSPTGGVNTGELFF. The CDR3 region has the DNA TGTGCCAGCAGCCCGACAGGGGGAGTTAACACCGGGGAGCTGTTTTTT.

V gene TRBV5-5 combines with J gene TRBJ1-2; the match to TRBD1 covers 7 bases. CDR1 and CDR2 from the germline V gene are SGHKS and YYEKEE (reference sequence). This CDR3 spans 14 amino acids. V was clipped by 9 bases and J by 7 bases; unmatched bases: 15. The CDR3 nucleotides are TGTGCCACCACGGGAATGACAGGGAATGCTGGCTACACCTTC. This codes for CATTGMTGNAGYTF.

V and J are TRBV7-9 and TRBJ1-4; 9 nucleotides align to TRBD1. This CDR3 spans 15 amino acids. Germline-derived CDR1 and CDR2 are SEHNR and FQNEAQ (reference sequence). Germline trimming cut 1 base from V and 8 bases from J; bases unmatched to any gene: 5. The CDR3 loop is CASSLGGTGYEKLFF. The CDR3 nucleotides are TGTGCCAGCAGCTTAGGGGGGACAGGGTACGAAAAACTGTTTTTT.

In nucleotides, the CDR3 is TGCAGCGTGACCGGGACAGGACGAAATCAGCCCCAGCATTTT. This translates into CSVTGTGRNQPQHF. This chain joins TRBV29-1 and TRBJ1-5, with TRBD1 matching 8 bases. The length of the CDR3 is 14 residues. Germline-derived CDR1 and CDR2 are SQVTM and ANQGSEA. V was pared by 6 bases and J by 4 bases, with 8 bases of the junction left unmatched.

This sequence joins TRBV5-1 and TRBJ2-7; 9 positions agree with TRBD1. V gave up 4 bases and J gave up 2 bases; unmatched junction bases: 7. Germline CDR1 is SGHRS and CDR2 is YFSETQ. This CDR3 comprises 15 residues. The CDR3 reads CASSGPDRGPYEQYF. CDR3 nucleotide sequence: TGCGCCAGCAGCGGCCCGGACAGGGGCCCCTACGAGCAGTACTTC. The variable domain in full, completed from reference TRBV5-1 and TRBJ2-7, reads KAGVTQTPRYLIKTRGQQVTLSCSPISGHRSVSWYQQTPGQGLQFLFEYFSETQRNKGNFPGRFSGRQFSNSRSEMNVSTLELGDSALYLCASSGPDRGPYEQYFGPGTRLTVT.

The chain links TRBV21-1 to TRBJ1-2; the table's D gene call, TRBD1, was not cross checked with the DNA. TRBV21-1 is reported as a pseudogene. There are 15 residues in the CDR3. The CDR3: CASSVNSELNYGYTF. The CDR3 coding sequence is TGTGCCAGCAGCGTTAACAGTGAACTTAACTATGGCTACACCTTC.

This chain connects TRBV12-5 to TRBJ2-7; the D is unclear. Trimming shortened V by 6 bases and J by 9 bases, and 12 bases separated the two germline ends. This CDR3 spans 11 amino acids. CDR1 is LGHNT and CDR2 is FRNRAP in the germline V gene. CDR3 amino acids: CASGVEQVQYF. The CDR3, as DNA: TGTGCTAGTGGCGTCGAGCAGGTGCAGTACTTC.

V and J are TRBV11-2 and TRBJ2-7, with TRBD1 matching 7 bases. Germline trimming cut 3 bases from V and 12 bases from J; bases unmatched to any gene: 8. The CDR3 spans 12 residues. The germline CDR1 and CDR2 sequences are SGHAT and FQNNGV. The CDR3 loop is CASSFPTGRPYF. The CDR3 DNA sequence: TGTGCCAGCAGCTTTCCGACAGGGCGTCCGTACTTC.

The rearrangement joins TRBV6-4 to TRBJ2-1, with 13 bases that match TRBD2. Germline V CDR1 and CDR2: MRHNA, SNTAGT. The CDR3 sequence is 15 residues long. Trimming removed 3 bases from V and 9 bases from J; junction bases left unmatched: 5. The DNA of the CDR3 is TGTGCCAGCAGTGAAACTAGCGGGGGGGCCGGTGAGCAGTTCTTC. Its translation is CASSETSGGAGEQFF.

The rearrangement links TRBV5-4 to TRBJ2-2, with D perhaps matching TRBD1 (5 bases). The CDR3 runs 15 residues. Trimming left V 4 bases short and J 2 bases short, with 12 bases between. Looked up from germline, CDR1 is SGHNT and CDR2 is YYREEE (reference sequence). CDR3 amino acids: CASSMDQGNTGELFF. Written as DNA, the CDR3 is TGTGCCAGCAGCATGGACCAGGGCAACACCGGGGAGCTGTTTTTT.

V is TRBV7-2 and J is TRBJ2-1; D possibly corresponds to TRBD1 (5 bases). Germline CDR1 and CDR2: SGHTA and FQGNSA. With 1 base removed from V and 4 bases from J, the gap between germline ends came to 8 bases. The CDR3 contains 14 residues. CDR3 residues: CASSLGREYNEQFF. For the CDR3, the DNA is TGTGCCAGCAGCTTAGGCAGGGAATACAATGAGCAGTTCTTC.

This chain connects TRBV7-6 to TRBJ2-7; TRBD2 might be the D (6 bases). The germline V gene encodes CDR1 SGHVS and CDR2 FNYEAQ. CDR3 size: 15 residues. Trimming took 2 bases from V and 0 from J, leaving 11 bases between them. The CDR3 spells CASSLLSGGSYEQYF. Here the CDR3 DNA reads TGTGCCAGCAGCTTATTGTCCGGGGGCTCCTACGAGCAGTACTTC.

V usage is TRBV27 and J usage is TRBJ1-6, with D unresolved. The CDR3 spans 13 residues. Trimming left V 5 bases short and J 7 bases short, with 9 bases between. CDR1 and CDR2 from the germline V gene are MNHEY and SMNVEV (reference sequence). CDR3 loop: CASSRSANSPLHF. CDR3 DNA sequence: TGTGCCAGCAGTCGGTCCGCCAATTCACCCCTCCACTTT.

The gene calls are TRBV11-2 and TRBJ2-3; TRBD1 aligns across 9 bases. Germline V lookup: CDR1 SGHAT, CDR2 FQNNGV. Trimming took 9 bases from V and 2 from J; bases not matched to a gene: 9. The CDR3 is 15 amino acids. In DNA form, the CDR3 reads TGTGCCAGTAACCACAGGGGGCGCATCACAGATACGCAGTATTTT. Translating gives CASNHRGRITDTQYF. Full variable domain (rest looked up from reference TRBV11-2 and TRBJ2-3): EAGVAQSPRYKIIEKRQSVAFWCNPISGHATLYWYQQILGQGPKLLIQFQNNGVVDDSQLPKDRFSAERLKGVDSTLKIQPAKLEDSAVYLCASNHRGRITDTQYFGPGTRLTVL.

The V gene is TRBV19, the J gene TRBJ2-7; D may be TRBD1 (6 bases). The CDR3 sequence is 15 residues long. V was trimmed by 2 bases and J by 1 base, leaving 12 bases between them. From germline, CDR1 is LNHDA and CDR2 SQIVND (reference sequence). CDR3 DNA: TGTGCCAGTAGTATATCAACGGGGACATCCTACGAGCAGTACTTC. It codes for CASSISTGTSYEQYF.

The V and J genes are TRBV9 and TRBJ2-5; 7 bases match TRBD1. The length of the CDR3 is 14 residues. From germline, CDR1 is SGDLS and CDR2 YYNGEE. V was pared by 4 bases and J by 6 bases, with 9 bases of the junction left unmatched. Here the CDR3 DNA reads TGTGCCAGCAGCTCCGACAGGGCCGTAAAGACCCAGTACTTC. Translated, it gives CASSSDRAVKTQYF.

The chain is built from TRBV27 and TRBJ1-6, with 7 bases that match TRBD1. The V and J ends lost 4 bases and 15 bases, in that order; junction bases with no gene match: 9. The CDR3 runs to 13 residues. Germline loops: CDR1 MNHEY, CDR2 SMNVEV (reference sequence). CDR3 DNA sequence: TGTGCCAGCAGTTCCCCGGACAGGACTTACCTCCACTTT. It encodes CASSSPDRTYLHF.